These 8 T cell receptor beta chains originate from one sample sequenced in a study of blood T cell repertoires in COVID-19. The method was immunoSEQ multiplex PCR; TCRdb's version includes in-frame clones alone and lacks a portion of them. The sample includes roughly 88,000 clones, about 70% seen only once; the top ten take 20% to 25%. Sequenced: peripheral blood. All receptors come from a woman aged 60-70 years in a cohort sampled during active or convalescent COVID-19.

The chain couples TRBV10-2 to TRBJ1-2; D may be TRBD1 (6 bases). Trimming pared 4 bases from V and 7 bases from J, leaving 16 bases between. Germline V gives CDR1 WSHSY, CDR2 SAAADI. CDR3 size: 14 residues. The CDR3 region has the DNA TGCGCCAGCAGTGCAGTACAGGGCGCTTCTGGCTACACCTTC. As protein: CASSAVQGASGYTF.

V and J are TRBV10-3 and TRBJ2-7; TRBD2 agrees at 12 bases. The germline gives CDR1 ENHRY, CDR2 SYGVKD. Germline trimming cut 2 bases from V and 4 bases from J; bases unmatched to any gene: 3. This CDR3 contains 15 residues. The CDR3 DNA reads TGTGCCATCAGTGAGACTAGCGGGGGGTCATACGAGCAGTACTTC. Protein product: CAISETSGGSYEQYF.

This chain uses TRBV20-1 with TRBJ2-5, with unresolved D. Between the trimmed V and J ends, which lost 2 bases and 5 bases, there was a span of 6 bases. The CDR3 is made up of 11 amino acids. Per germline, CDR1 DFQATT and CDR2 SNEGSKA (reference sequence). The CDR3 protein is CSARLRETQYF. For the CDR3, the DNA is TGCAGTGCTAGACTGCGGGAGACCCAGTACTTC.

As to this clone: At one of its ends the junction is not consistent with the germline gene, which may arise from a read error. This chain joins TRBV7-3 and TRBJ2-7, with D tentatively TRBD1 (6 bases). From germline, CDR1 is SGHTA and CDR2 FQGTGA. The length of the CDR3 is 13 residues. This CDR3 is CANSLVQGYEQYF. CDR3 coding DNA: TGTGCCAACAGCCTGGTACAGGGCTACGAGCAGTACTTC.

As concerns this clone: Since a much larger clone is just one base distant, this may be a read error. The CDR3 nucleotides read TGCGCCAGCAGCCCTGGACTGGGGAACACTGAAGCTTTCTTT. Its translation is CASSPGLGNTEAFF. This chain links TRBV10-1 with TRBJ1-1; D remains unclear. The germline V gene has CDR1 WNHNN and CDR2 SYGVQD (reference sequence). V was pared by 6 bases and J by 1 base, with 12 bases between. The CDR3 covers 14 residues.

This clone has a handful of counts. This chain connects TRBV20-1 to TRBJ2-3; no clear D gene. The CDR3 spans 12 residues. V was cut by 3 bases and J by 4 bases, with 8 bases left in between. Germline loops: CDR1 DFQATT, CDR2 SNEGSKA (reference sequence). The CDR3 nucleotides are TGCAGTGCTAGTCCCGTGTCAGATACGCAGTATTTT. Translation gives CSASPVSDTQYF.

A single count supports this clone. The gene calls are TRBV7-8 and TRBJ2-5, with TRBD1 matching over 8 bases. The CDR3 is 15 amino acids. V lost 5 bases, J lost 2 bases, and 7 bases stayed unmatched. Germline V gene sequence: CDR1 SGHVS, CDR2 FQNEAQ. The CDR3 bases are TGTGCCAGCAGCATAAGGACAGGGAATCAAGAGACCCAGTACTTC. Translating gives CASSIRTGNQETQYF.

The chain couples TRBV5-1 to TRBJ2-2; weak D call: TRBD2 (5 bases). The V gene's germline CDR1 is SGHRS and CDR2 YFSETQ. V lost 3 bases to trimming and J lost 6 bases, with 15 bases between them. This CDR3 comprises 15 residues. In DNA, the CDR3 is TGCGCCAGCAGCTCTATGGCACTAGTGGCCGGGGAGCTGTTTTTT. It translates to CASSSMALVAGELFF.